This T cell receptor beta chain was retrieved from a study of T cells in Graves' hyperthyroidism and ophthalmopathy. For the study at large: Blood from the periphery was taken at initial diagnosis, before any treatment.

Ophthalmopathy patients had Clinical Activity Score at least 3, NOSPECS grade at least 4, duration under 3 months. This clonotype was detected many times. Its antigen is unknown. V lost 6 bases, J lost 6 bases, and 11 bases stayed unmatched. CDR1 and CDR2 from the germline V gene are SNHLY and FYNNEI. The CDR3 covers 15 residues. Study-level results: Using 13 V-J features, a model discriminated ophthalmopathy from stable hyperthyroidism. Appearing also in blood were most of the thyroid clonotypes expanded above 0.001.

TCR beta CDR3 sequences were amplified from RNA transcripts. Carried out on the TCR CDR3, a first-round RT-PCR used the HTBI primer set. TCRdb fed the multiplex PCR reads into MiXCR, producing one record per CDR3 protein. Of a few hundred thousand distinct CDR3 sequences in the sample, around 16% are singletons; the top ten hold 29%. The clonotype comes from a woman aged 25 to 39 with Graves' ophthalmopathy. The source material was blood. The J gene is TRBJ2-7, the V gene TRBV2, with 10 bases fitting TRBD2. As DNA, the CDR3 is TGTGCCAGCAGGAATACTAGCGGGAACCAGGGCGAGCAGTACTTC. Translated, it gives CASRNTSGNQGEQYF. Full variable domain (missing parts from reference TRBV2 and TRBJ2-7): EPEVTQTPSHQVTQMGQEVILRCVPISNHLYFYWYRQILGQKVEFLVSFYNNEISEKSEIFDDQFSVERPDGSNFTLKIRSTKLEDSAMYFCASRNTSGNQGEQYFGPGTRLTVT.